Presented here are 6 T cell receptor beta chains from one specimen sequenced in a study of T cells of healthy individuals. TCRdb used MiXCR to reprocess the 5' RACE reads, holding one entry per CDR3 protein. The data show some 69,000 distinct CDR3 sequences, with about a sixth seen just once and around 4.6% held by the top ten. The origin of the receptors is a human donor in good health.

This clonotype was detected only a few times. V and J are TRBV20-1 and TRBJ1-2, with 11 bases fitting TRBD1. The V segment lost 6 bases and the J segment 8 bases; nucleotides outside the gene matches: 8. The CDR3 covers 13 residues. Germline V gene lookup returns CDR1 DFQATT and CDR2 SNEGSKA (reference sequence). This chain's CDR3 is CSARTGGRLGYTF. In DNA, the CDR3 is TGCAGTGCCAGGACAGGGGGCCGGTTAGGCTACACCTTC.

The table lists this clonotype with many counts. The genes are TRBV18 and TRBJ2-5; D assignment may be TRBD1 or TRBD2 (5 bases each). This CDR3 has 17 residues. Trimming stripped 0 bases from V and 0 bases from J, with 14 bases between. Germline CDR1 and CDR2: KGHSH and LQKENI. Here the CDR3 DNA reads TGTGCCAGCTCACCACCAGTCGGGACCTTATACCAAGAGACCCAGTACTTC. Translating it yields CASSPPVGTLYQETQYF. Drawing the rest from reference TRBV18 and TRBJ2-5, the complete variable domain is NAGVMQNPRHLVRRRGQEARLRCSPMKGHSHVYWYRQLPEEGLKFMVYLQKENIIDESGMPKERFSAEFPKEGPSILRIQQVVRGDSAAYFCASSPPVGTLYQETQYFGPGTRLLVL.

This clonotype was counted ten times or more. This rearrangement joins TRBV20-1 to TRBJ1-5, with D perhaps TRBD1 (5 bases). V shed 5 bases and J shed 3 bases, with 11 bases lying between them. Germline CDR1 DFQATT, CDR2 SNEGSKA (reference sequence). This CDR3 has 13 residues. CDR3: CSAGGTINQPQHF. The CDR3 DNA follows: TGCAGTGCTGGAGGGACGATCAATCAGCCCCAGCATTTT.

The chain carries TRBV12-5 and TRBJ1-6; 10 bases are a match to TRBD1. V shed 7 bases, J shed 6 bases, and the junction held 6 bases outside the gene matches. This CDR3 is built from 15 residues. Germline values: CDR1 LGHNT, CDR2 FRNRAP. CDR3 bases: TGTGCTAGTGCCCGCGGGACAGGGGCTAATTCACCCCTCCACTTT. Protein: CASARGTGANSPLHF.

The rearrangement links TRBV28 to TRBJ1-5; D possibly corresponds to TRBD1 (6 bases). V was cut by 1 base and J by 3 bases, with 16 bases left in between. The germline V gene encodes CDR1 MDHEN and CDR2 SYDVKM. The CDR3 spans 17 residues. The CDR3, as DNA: TGTGCCAGCAGTTTATCCGCAGGGGTCGGTACCAATCAGCCCCAGCATTTT. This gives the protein CASSLSAGVGTNQPQHF.

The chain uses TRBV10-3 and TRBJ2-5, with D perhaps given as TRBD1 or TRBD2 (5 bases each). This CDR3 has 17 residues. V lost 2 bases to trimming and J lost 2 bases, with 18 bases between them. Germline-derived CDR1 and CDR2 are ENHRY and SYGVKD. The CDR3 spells CAISEGGRATGQETQYF. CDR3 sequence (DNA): TGTGCCATCAGTGAGGGGGGACGGGCGACCGGGCAAGAGACCCAGTACTTC.